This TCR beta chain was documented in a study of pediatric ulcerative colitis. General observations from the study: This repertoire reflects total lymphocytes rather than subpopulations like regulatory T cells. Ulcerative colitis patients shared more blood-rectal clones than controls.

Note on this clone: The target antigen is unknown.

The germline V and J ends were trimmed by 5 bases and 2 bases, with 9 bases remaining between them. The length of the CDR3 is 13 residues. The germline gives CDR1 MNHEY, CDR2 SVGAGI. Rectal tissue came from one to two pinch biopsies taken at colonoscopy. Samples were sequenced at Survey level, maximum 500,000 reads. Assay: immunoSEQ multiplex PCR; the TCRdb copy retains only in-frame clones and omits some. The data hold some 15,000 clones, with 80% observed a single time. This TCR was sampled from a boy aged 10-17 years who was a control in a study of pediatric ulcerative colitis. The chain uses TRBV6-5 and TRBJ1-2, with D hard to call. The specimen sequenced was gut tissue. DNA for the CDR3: TGTGCCAGCAGTCAGACAAGGAACTATGGCTACACCTTC. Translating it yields CASSQTRNYGYTF.